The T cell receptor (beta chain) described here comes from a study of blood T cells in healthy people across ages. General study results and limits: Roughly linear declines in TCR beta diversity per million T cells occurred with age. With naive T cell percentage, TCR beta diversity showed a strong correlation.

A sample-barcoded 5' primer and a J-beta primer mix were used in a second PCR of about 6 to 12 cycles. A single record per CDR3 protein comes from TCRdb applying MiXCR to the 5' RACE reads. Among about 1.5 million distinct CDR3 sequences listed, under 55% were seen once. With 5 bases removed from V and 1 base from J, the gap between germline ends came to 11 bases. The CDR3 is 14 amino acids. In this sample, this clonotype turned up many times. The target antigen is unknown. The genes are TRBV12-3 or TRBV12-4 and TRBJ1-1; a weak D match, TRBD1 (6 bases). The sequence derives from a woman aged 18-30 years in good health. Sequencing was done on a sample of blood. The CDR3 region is CASSRRTENTEAFF. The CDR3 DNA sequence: TGTGCCAGCAGTAGAAGGACAGAGAACACTGAAGCTTTCTTT.